Shown below are 22 T cell receptor beta chains from a single sample sequenced in a study of blood T cell repertoires in COVID-19. The repertoire was sequenced with immunoSEQ multiplex PCR; TCRdb's copy has only in-frame clones and lacks some. The sample has 95,000 or so clones, 81% seen once. The sample was peripheral blood. These TCRs come from a man older than 75 with active or convalescent COVID-19.

This chain connects TRBV19 to TRBJ2-1; TRBD2 agrees at 10 bases. The CDR3 extends over 16 amino acids. Germline trimming cut 0 bases from V and 8 bases from J; bases unmatched to any gene: 7. The germline V gene has CDR1 LNHDA and CDR2 SQIVND (reference sequence). The CDR3 sequence: CASSIESSGGWDEQFF. The CDR3 DNA reads TGTGCCAGTAGTATAGAGTCTAGCGGGGGTTGGGATGAGCAGTTCTTC.

This chain joins TRBV28 and TRBJ1-2; the match to TRBD1 covers 7 bases. The CDR3 loop spans 13 amino acids. V was clipped by 4 bases and J by 5 bases; unmatched bases: 4. Germline loops: CDR1 MDHEN, CDR2 SYDVKM. The CDR3 here is CASSSWTGYGYTF. CDR3 bases: TGTGCCAGCAGTTCGTGGACAGGATATGGCTACACCTTC.

This clone has just a few counts. This rearrangement joins TRBV7-8 to TRBJ2-7, with 8 bases lining up with TRBD2. The CDR3 runs to 12 residues. The ends lost 8 bases at V and 4 bases at J; junction bases unmatched: 4. Germline assignment: CDR1 SGHVS and CDR2 FQNEAQ. The CDR3 nucleotides read TGTGCCAGCCACGGGAGGGGGTACGAGCAGTACTTC. Translating gives CASHGRGYEQYF. The whole variable domain, filled in from reference TRBV7-8 and TRBJ2-7, reads GAGVSQSPRYKVAKRGQDVALRCDPISGHVSLFWYQQALGQGPEFLTYFQNEAQLDKSGLPSDRFFAERPEGSVSTLKIQRTQQEDSAVYLCASHGRGYEQYFGPGTRLTVT.

V gene TRBV4-1 combines with J gene TRBJ2-1, with 9 bases identical to TRBD2. Unmatched junction bases numbered 15, after V lost 0 bases and J lost 9 bases. This CDR3 is 18 amino acids long. CDR1 is MGHRA, CDR2 YSYEKL, per germline. In DNA form, the CDR3 reads TGCGCCAGCAGCCAAGATAATGCCGTTGCGGGGGGGCGGGGTGAGCAGTTCTTC. This gives the protein CASSQDNAVAGGRGEQFF.

This clone was seen just once. The chain joins TRBV2 to TRBJ2-2; D unresolved. The V gene's germline CDR1 is SNHLY and CDR2 FYNNEI. Trimming stripped 6 bases from V and 3 bases from J, with 8 bases between. The CDR3 runs to 13 residues. CDR3 in amino acids: CASRNLDTGELFF. DNA for the CDR3: TGTGCCAGCAGGAATTTAGACACCGGGGAGCTGTTTTTT.

J is TRBJ2-2 and V is TRBV29-1; 10 bases align to TRBD2. Germline loops: CDR1 SQVTM, CDR2 ANQGSEA. Trimming at V came to 6 bases and at J to 8 bases, leaving 6 bases not matched to a gene. CDR3 size: 13 residues. The CDR3 DNA reads TGCAGCGTCGCACGGGGACTAGCGGGGGAGCTGTTTTTT. Amino acid sequence: CSVARGLAGELFF.

This chain uses TRBV19 with TRBJ2-7; 8 nucleotides align to TRBD1. Trimming took 5 bases from V and 4 from J; bases not matched to a gene: 10. The germline gives CDR1 LNHDA, CDR2 SQIVND (reference sequence). This CDR3 has 15 amino acids. As DNA, the CDR3 is TGTGCCAGTAGTCCCCATGGGACAGGAGGATACGAGCAGTACTTC. This gives the protein CASSPHGTGGYEQYF.

This clone is a singleton in its sample. The rearrangement uses TRBV5-4 and TRBJ2-7, with D perhaps TRBD1 (5 bases). The CDR3 length is 12 residues. V was trimmed by 1 base and J by 3 bases, leaving 5 bases between them. The germline V gene has CDR1 SGHNT and CDR2 YYREEE (reference sequence). This CDR3 reads CASSLRGYEQYF. Written as DNA, the CDR3 is TGTGCCAGCAGCTTGAGGGGCTACGAGCAGTACTTC.

This clone was seen a handful of times. The chain joins TRBV6-6 to TRBJ2-7; a possible D gene is TRBD2 (6 bases). Germline CDR1 and CDR2: MNHNY and SVGAGI (reference sequence). V lost 7 bases to trimming and J lost 6 bases, with 19 bases between them. This CDR3 is 14 amino acids long. CDR3 amino acids: CASTESGGEVEQYF. CDR3 in DNA: TGTGCCAGCACCGAGTCGGGTGGGGAGGTCGAGCAGTACTTC.

V is TRBV5-8 and J is TRBJ1-5; weak D call: TRBD1 (6 bases). V lost 0 bases, J lost 0 bases, and 22 bases lay in between. The CDR3 is 20 residues long. Germline V gene data show CDR1 as SGHTS and CDR2 as YDEGEE. The CDR3 nucleotides are TGTGCCAGCAGCTTGGTGGTAGGCGCGGGGGGCCTTAATAGCAATCAGCCCCAGCATTTT. Its protein is CASSLVVGAGGLNSNQPQHF.

The CDR3: CASSLARQGDTEAFF. The CDR3 DNA reads TGTGCCAGCAGCTTGGCCCGACAGGGGGACACTGAAGCTTTCTTT. The V call is TRBV5-6, the J call TRBJ1-1; 9 bases align to TRBD1. Germline CDR1 and CDR2: SGHDT and YYEEEE. The CDR3 has 15 amino acids. V trimming: 0 bases; J trimming: 3 bases; junction bases outside the gene matches: 3.

The CDR3 bases are TGTGCCAGCCGCCATGACAGGGGGATGACCTACGAGCAGTACTTC. It encodes CASRHDRGMTYEQYF. The chain couples TRBV2 to TRBJ2-7, with 9 bases aligning to TRBD1. This CDR3 spans 15 amino acids. In germline, CDR1 is SNHLY, CDR2 FYNNEI. The V and J ends lost 8 bases and 2 bases, in that order; junction bases with no gene match: 10.

The rearrangement joins TRBV6-5 to TRBJ2-2; tentative D call: TRBD1 (5 bases). This CDR3 region has 16 residues. Trimming took off 0 bases at V and 7 bases at J, with 15 bases between the two ends. Germline CDR1 is MNHEY and CDR2 is SVGAGI. The CDR3 DNA is TGTGCCAGCAGTTACTCGATTCCAGGGATTAACGGGGAGCTGTTTTTT. It is translated as CASSYSIPGINGELFF.

The V gene is TRBV4-1, the J gene TRBJ2-7; TRBD1 matches 7 bases. With 0 bases clipped from V and 4 bases from J, the junction kept 6 bases outside the gene matches. In germline, CDR1 is MGHRA, CDR2 YSYEKL. This CDR3 is 15 amino acids long. CDR3 region: CASSQEPTGAYEQYF. CDR3 sequence (DNA): TGCGCCAGCAGCCAAGAGCCCACAGGGGCGTACGAGCAGTACTTC.

V gene TRBV7-2 combines with J gene TRBJ2-3, with 7 positions matching TRBD1. Per germline, CDR1 SGHTA and CDR2 FQGNSA. The CDR3 spans 15 residues. V shed 5 bases and J 6 bases; nucleotides not matched to a gene: 11. The CDR3 sequence: CASSKPTPQGDTQYF. CDR3 nucleotides: TGTGCCAGCAGCAAACCAACCCCACAGGGGGATACGCAGTATTTT.

This chain uses TRBV14 with TRBJ1-1; 7 positions agree with TRBD1. V lost 2 bases, J lost 10 bases, and 19 bases stayed unmatched. CDR3 length: 17 amino acids. In germline, CDR1 is SGHDN, CDR2 FVKESK. The CDR3 here is CASSQSSGTEIVSGAFF. CDR3 nucleotides: TGTGCCAGCAGCCAATCATCCGGGACAGAGATTGTTTCGGGAGCTTTCTTT.

The CDR3 DNA is TGTGCCAGCAGACAAGAGATTGGGACAGGGAGCAACGAGCAGTACTTC. The encoded protein is CASRQEIGTGSNEQYF. V and J are TRBV5-6 and TRBJ2-7; TRBD1 matches at 9 bases. Trimming cost V 5 bases and J 5 bases; bases outside gene matches: 14. The CDR3 loop spans 16 amino acids. Germline V gene data show CDR1 as SGHDT and CDR2 as YYEEEE.

This clone was recorded a few times. The gene calls are TRBV7-3 and TRBJ2-5; 9 nucleotides line up with TRBD2. There are 15 residues in the CDR3. CDR1 is SGHTA and CDR2 is FQGTGA in the germline V gene. Unmatched junction bases numbered 7, after V lost 1 base and J lost 7 bases. The CDR3 DNA sequence: TGTGCCAGCAGCTTAATGGCTAGCGGGGCCGGGACCCAGTACTTC. This encodes CASSLMASGAGTQYF.

This CDR3 is CASSPRRQGSDTQYF. DNA for the CDR3: TGTGCCAGCTCACCACGCCGACAGGGGTCAGATACGCAGTATTTT. The chain employs TRBV18 and TRBJ2-3; 8 bases are shared with TRBD1. V shed 1 base and J 4 bases; nucleotides not matched to a gene: 4. Germline loops: CDR1 KGHSH, CDR2 LQKENI. The CDR3 spans 15 residues.

This chain connects TRBV5-5 to TRBJ1-4; D unclear. The germline CDR1 and CDR2 sequences are SGHKS and YYEKEE (reference sequence). The germline V and J ends were trimmed by 4 bases and 0 bases, with 13 bases remaining between them. CDR3 length: 16 residues. This CDR3 is CASSPGVSPTNEKLFF. In DNA, the CDR3 is TGTGCCAGCAGCCCCGGGGTGTCGCCAACTAATGAAAAACTGTTTTTT.

V and J are TRBV10-2 and TRBJ1-5; tentatively, D is TRBD1 (5 bases). Trimming removed 8 bases from V and 3 bases from J, with 11 bases in between. CDR3 length: 13 residues. CDR1 WSHSY and CDR2 SAAADI come from the germline V gene. CDR3 amino acids: CASGRQNNQPQHF. Here the CDR3 DNA reads TGCGCCAGCGGTAGACAGAACAATCAGCCCCAGCATTTT.

In this sample, this clone turned up a few times. The rearrangement links TRBV9 to TRBJ1-5; 10 bases align to TRBD1. V trimming: 3 bases; J trimming: 5 bases; junction bases outside the gene matches: 5. Germline loops: CDR1 SGDLS, CDR2 YYNGEE. The CDR3 is 15 residues long. The CDR3 nucleotides are TGTGCCAGCAGCGCTTCCGGGACAGGGGATCAGCCCCAGCATTTT. This codes for CASSASGTGDQPQHF.